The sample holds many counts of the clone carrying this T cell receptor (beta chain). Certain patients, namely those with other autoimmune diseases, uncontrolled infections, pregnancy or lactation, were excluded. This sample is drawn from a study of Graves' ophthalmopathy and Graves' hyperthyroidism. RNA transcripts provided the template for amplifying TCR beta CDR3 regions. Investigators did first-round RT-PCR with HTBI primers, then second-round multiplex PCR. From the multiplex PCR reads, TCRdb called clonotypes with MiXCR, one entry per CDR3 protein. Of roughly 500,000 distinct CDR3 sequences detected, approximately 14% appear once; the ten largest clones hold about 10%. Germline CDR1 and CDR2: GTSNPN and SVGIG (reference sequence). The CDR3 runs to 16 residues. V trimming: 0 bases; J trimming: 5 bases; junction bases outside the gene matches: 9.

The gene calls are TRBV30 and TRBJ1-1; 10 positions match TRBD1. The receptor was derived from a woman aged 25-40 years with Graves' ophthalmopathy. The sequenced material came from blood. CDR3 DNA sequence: TGTGCCTGGAGTGTACCGGGACAGGGGAAAGGTACTGAAGCTTTCTTT. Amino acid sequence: CAWSVPGQGKGTEAFF.